Listed below are T cell receptor beta chains from one sample, sequenced in a study of blood T cell repertoires in COVID-19. Clones were read by immunoSEQ multiplex PCR, and TCRdb kept only the in-frame ones, dropping some. Of over 30,000 clones in the sample, roughly four fifths are singletons; the top ten hold approximately 16%. The sequencing input was peripheral blood. These receptor sequences come from a human donor in a cohort sampled during active COVID-19. Each CDR3 is given with its conserved first and last residue. The order of the fields is clone size, J gene, CDR3 length, V gene, D gene, CDR3 DNA, CDR3 protein. The D gene is left open where the match is weak. The size entry is marked missing in some rows and otherwise reads once, few, many or a size class.

clone size: -
J gene: TRBJ2-2
CDR3 length: 14
V gene: TRBV4-2
D gene: -
CDR3 DNA: TGTGCCAGCAGCCAAACAGGGTCCACCGGGGAGCTGTTTTTT
CDR3 protein: CASSQTGSTGELFF

clone size: -
J gene: TRBJ2-5
CDR3 length: 17
V gene: TRBV5-4
D gene: TRBD2
CDR3 DNA: TGTGCCAGCAGCTTGGGGACTAGCGGGAGGGCCGAGGAGACCCAGTACTTC
CDR3 protein: CASSLGTSGRAEETQYF

clone size: -
J gene: TRBJ1-1
CDR3 length: 15
V gene: TRBV11-2
D gene: -
CDR3 DNA: TGTGCCAGCAGCTTATTGGGAGGGCTGAGTACTGAAGCTTTCTTT
CDR3 protein: CASSLLGGLSTEAFF

clone size: -
J gene: TRBJ1-2
CDR3 length: 15
V gene: TRBV7-2
D gene: -
CDR3 DNA: TGTGCCAGCAGCTTCGGCAGGGAGGGGGTAGGAAAGGACACCTTC
CDR3 protein: CASSFGREGVGKDTF

clone size: -
J gene: TRBJ2-2
CDR3 length: 15
V gene: TRBV11-2
D gene: -
CDR3 DNA: TGTGCCAGCAGCTTTTGGGCAAGGAACACCGGGGAGCTGTTTTTT
CDR3 protein: CASSFWARNTGELFF

clone size: -
J gene: TRBJ1-3
CDR3 length: 16
V gene: TRBV11-2
D gene: TRBD1
CDR3 DNA: TGTGCCAGCAGCTTAGCCTTGGGGACAGGGGTTAACTCCATATATTTT
CDR3 protein: CASSLALGTGVNSIYF

clone size: -
J gene: TRBJ2-7
CDR3 length: 15
V gene: TRBV15
D gene: TRBD2
CDR3 DNA: TGTGCCACCAGTTGGCCAGAAGCGGGGGTCACGACGCAGTACTTC
CDR3 protein: CATSWPEAGVTTQYF

clone size: few
J gene: TRBJ1-2
CDR3 length: 15
V gene: TRBV5-4
D gene: -
CDR3 DNA: TGTGCCAGCAGCTTGAAGGGAGGGGGAAACTATGGCTACACCTTC
CDR3 protein: CASSLKGGGNYGYTF

clone size: -
J gene: TRBJ1-4
CDR3 length: 15
V gene: TRBV11-2
D gene: -
CDR3 DNA: TGTGCCAGCAGCTCACCGCGAAGGACACTCGGAAAACTGTTTTTT
CDR3 protein: CASSSPRRTLGKLFF

clone size: -
J gene: TRBJ2-6
CDR3 length: 16
V gene: TRBV18
D gene: -
CDR3 DNA: TGTGCCAGCTCACGCCGACAGCGCTCTGGGGCCAACGTCCTGACTTTC
CDR3 protein: CASSRRQRSGANVLTF

clone size: -
J gene: TRBJ2-3
CDR3 length: 14
V gene: TRBV7-8
D gene: TRBD2
CDR3 DNA: TGTGCCAGCAGCTTTAGCGGGTACACAGATACGCAGTATTTT
CDR3 protein: CASSFSGYTDTQYF

clone size: -
J gene: TRBJ1-2
CDR3 length: 12
V gene: TRBV3-1/TRBV3-2
D gene: -
CDR3 DNA: TGTGCCAGCAGTCCACAGGGATATGGCTACACCTTC
CDR3 protein: CASSPQGYGYTF

clone size: once
J gene: TRBJ2-3
CDR3 length: 15
V gene: TRBV18
D gene: -
CDR3 DNA: TGTGCCAGCTCACCCGACATTTCTAGCACAGATACGCAGTATTTT
CDR3 protein: CASSPDISSTDTQYF

clone size: few
J gene: TRBJ1-1
CDR3 length: 14
V gene: TRBV28
D gene: -
CDR3 DNA: TGTGCCAGCAGCCCCGCATGGGGGGGAGGGGAAGCTTTCTTT
CDR3 protein: CASSPAWGGGEAFF

clone size: -
J gene: TRBJ2-3
CDR3 length: 16
V gene: TRBV5-4
D gene: -
CDR3 DNA: TGTGCCAGCAGCTCCTGGCCCACTGGAGCCCCAGATACGCAGTATTTT
CDR3 protein: CASSSWPTGAPDTQYF

clone size: -
J gene: TRBJ2-2
CDR3 length: 18
V gene: TRBV10-2
D gene: TRBD1
CDR3 DNA: TGCGCCAGCAGTGTCCCCATGACAGGGGCAATTTTCCGGGGGGAGCTGTTTTTT
CDR3 protein: CASSVPMTGAIFRGELFF

clone size: -
J gene: TRBJ1-1
CDR3 length: 13
V gene: TRBV5-8
D gene: -
CDR3 DNA: TGTGCCAGCAGCTACGAGGTACGCACTGAAGCTTTCTTT
CDR3 protein: CASSYEVRTEAFF

clone size: once
J gene: TRBJ1-3
CDR3 length: 12
V gene: TRBV10-2
D gene: -
CDR3 DNA: TGCGCCAGCAGAGGGGCGGGAAACACCATATATTTT
CDR3 protein: CASRGAGNTIYF

clone size: -
J gene: TRBJ2-1
CDR3 length: 15
V gene: TRBV5-5
D gene: TRBD2
CDR3 DNA: TGTGCCAGCAGCTTGGCGGGAGGGGCCTACAATGAGCAGTTCTTC
CDR3 protein: CASSLAGGAYNEQFF

clone size: -
J gene: TRBJ2-7
CDR3 length: 18
V gene: TRBV7-2
D gene: -
CDR3 DNA: TGTGCCAGCAGCTACTTAGGGTTCGGGAGGGGGCGAGAGGGCGAGCAGTACTTC
CDR3 protein: CASSYLGFGRGREGEQYF

clone size: -
J gene: TRBJ2-7
CDR3 length: 18
V gene: TRBV5-1
D gene: TRBD2
CDR3 DNA: TGCGCCAGCAGCTGGGTAGGACTAGCGGGAGGGCCCTCCTACGAGCAGTACTTC
CDR3 protein: CASSWVGLAGGPSYEQYF

clone size: few
J gene: TRBJ2-5
CDR3 length: 16
V gene: TRBV28
D gene: TRBD2
CDR3 DNA: TGTGCCAGCAACCCTACTAGCGGGAGGGCCCAAGAGACCCAGTACTTC
CDR3 protein: CASNPTSGRAQETQYF

clone size: once
J gene: TRBJ2-3
CDR3 length: 14
V gene: TRBV5-4
D gene: -
CDR3 DNA: TGTGCCAGCAGCTTCCGGGGAGGCACAGATACGCAGTATTTT
CDR3 protein: CASSFRGGTDTQYF

clone size: few
J gene: TRBJ1-4
CDR3 length: 14
V gene: TRBV29-1
D gene: -
CDR3 DNA: TGCAGCGTTGAAGACATGACAGCGGGTGAAAAACTGTTTTTT
CDR3 protein: CSVEDMTAGEKLFF

clone size: -
J gene: TRBJ1-6
CDR3 length: 14
V gene: TRBV7-2
D gene: -
CDR3 DNA: TGTGCCAGCAGCTTAGCCAGGGATAATTCACCCCTCCACTTT
CDR3 protein: CASSLARDNSPLHF

clone size: -
J gene: TRBJ1-2
CDR3 length: 13
V gene: TRBV5-4
D gene: -
CDR3 DNA: TGTGCCAGCAGCTTGGGGGGGGGCTATGGCTACACCTTC
CDR3 protein: CASSLGGGYGYTF

clone size: -
J gene: TRBJ1-3
CDR3 length: 14
V gene: TRBV5-6
D gene: -
CDR3 DNA: TGTGCCAGCAGCCTCCGGGGAGGTGGAAACACCATATATTTT
CDR3 protein: CASSLRGGGNTIYF

clone size: -
J gene: TRBJ1-5
CDR3 length: 18
V gene: TRBV21-1
D gene: -
CDR3 DNA: TGTGCCAGCAGCAAAGTAACGGCAGGCAGACAACCCAATCAGCCCCAGCATTTT
CDR3 protein: CASSKVTAGRQPNQPQHF

clone size: once
J gene: TRBJ1-2
CDR3 length: 13
V gene: TRBV27
D gene: -
CDR3 DNA: TGTGCCAGCAGCAAAACTCTTAACTATGGCTACACCTTC
CDR3 protein: CASSKTLNYGYTF

clone size: few
J gene: TRBJ2-7
CDR3 length: 14
V gene: TRBV11-2
D gene: -
CDR3 DNA: TGTGCCAGCAGCTTACCCGGGAGTGGCAACGAGCAGTACTTC
CDR3 protein: CASSLPGSGNEQYF

clone size: few
J gene: TRBJ1-5
CDR3 length: 12
V gene: TRBV30
D gene: -
CDR3 DNA: TGTGCCTGGAGTCGGGACAATCAGCCCCAGCATTTT
CDR3 protein: CAWSRDNQPQHF

clone size: few
J gene: TRBJ2-7
CDR3 length: 16
V gene: TRBV5-4
D gene: -
CDR3 DNA: TGTGCCAGCAGCCCAACCTCTACTAGATCTCTCAACGAGCAGTACTTC
CDR3 protein: CASSPTSTRSLNEQYF